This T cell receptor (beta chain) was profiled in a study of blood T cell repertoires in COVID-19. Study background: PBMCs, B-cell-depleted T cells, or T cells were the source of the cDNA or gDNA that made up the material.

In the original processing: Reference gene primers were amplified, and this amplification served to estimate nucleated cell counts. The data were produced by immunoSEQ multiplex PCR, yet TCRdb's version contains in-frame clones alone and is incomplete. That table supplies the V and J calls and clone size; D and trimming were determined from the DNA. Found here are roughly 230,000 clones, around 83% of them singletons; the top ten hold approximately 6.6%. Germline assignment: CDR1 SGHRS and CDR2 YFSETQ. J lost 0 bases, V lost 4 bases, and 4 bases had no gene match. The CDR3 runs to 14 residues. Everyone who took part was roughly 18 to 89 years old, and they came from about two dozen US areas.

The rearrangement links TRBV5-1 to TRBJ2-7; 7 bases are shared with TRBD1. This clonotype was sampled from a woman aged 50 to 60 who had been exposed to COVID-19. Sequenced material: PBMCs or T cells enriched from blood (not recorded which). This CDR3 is CASSAGGNSYEQYF. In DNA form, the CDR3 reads TGCGCCAGCAGCGCAGGGGGTAACTCCTACGAGCAGTACTTC.